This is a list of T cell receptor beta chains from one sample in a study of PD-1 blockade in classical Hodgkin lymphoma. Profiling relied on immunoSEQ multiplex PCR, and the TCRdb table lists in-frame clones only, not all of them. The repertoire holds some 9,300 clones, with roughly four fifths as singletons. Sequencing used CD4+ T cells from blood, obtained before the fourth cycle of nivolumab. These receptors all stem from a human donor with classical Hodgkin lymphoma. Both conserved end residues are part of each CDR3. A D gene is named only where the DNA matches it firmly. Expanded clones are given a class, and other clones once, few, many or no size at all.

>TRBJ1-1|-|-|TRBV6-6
TGTGCCAGCAGACCCGGGCCGAACACTGAAGCTTTCTTT
CASRPGPNTEAFF
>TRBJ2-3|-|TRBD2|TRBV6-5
TGTGCCAGCAGCAAACTAGCGGGGGGTACAGATACGCAGTATTTT
CASSKLAGGTDTQYF
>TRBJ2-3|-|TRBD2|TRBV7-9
TGTGCCAGCAGCTTAACGGGGGGTAGTGATACGCAGTATTTT
CASSLTGGSDTQYF
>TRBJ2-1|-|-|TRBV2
TGTGCCAGCAGTGGCCTAGCGTACAATGAGCAGTTCTTC
CASSGLAYNEQFF
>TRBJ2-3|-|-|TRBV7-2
TGTGCCAGCAGCTTAGCTGGGGGTAGCCGGCGTGATACGCAGTATTTT
CASSLAGGSRRDTQYF
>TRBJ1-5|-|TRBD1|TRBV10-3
TGTGCCATCAGTACCGACAGGGAACAGCCCCAGCATTTT
CAISTDREQPQHF
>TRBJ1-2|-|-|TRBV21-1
TGTGCCAGCCGCCGGGACACAAACTATGGCTACACCTTC
CASRRDTNYGYTF
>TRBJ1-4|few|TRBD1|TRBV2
TGTGCCAGCAGTACAGGGGTGACTAATGAAAAACTGTTTTTT
CASSTGVTNEKLFF
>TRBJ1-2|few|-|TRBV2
TGTGCCAGCAGTAGGGACATTAACTATGGCTACACCTTC
CASSRDINYGYTF
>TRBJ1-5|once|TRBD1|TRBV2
TGTGCCAGCAGTGAAGATAGACACAGGGGGGATCAGCCCCAGCATTTT
CASSEDRHRGDQPQHF
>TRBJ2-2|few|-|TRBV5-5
TGTGCCAGCAGCTTAGGAGGGGTCCGCACCGGGGAGCTGTTTTTT
CASSLGGVRTGELFF
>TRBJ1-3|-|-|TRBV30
TGTGCCCAGAGGGGGGGGGCTGGAAACACCATATATTTT
CAQRGGAGNTIYF
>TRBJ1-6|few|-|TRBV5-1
TGCGCCAGCAGCATATCCGGGACGGCGAGCTCCTATAATTCACCCCTCCACTTT
CASSISGTASSYNSPLHF
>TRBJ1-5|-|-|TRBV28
TGTGCCAGCATCCGGTATAGCAATCAGCCCCAGCATTTT
CASIRYSNQPQHF
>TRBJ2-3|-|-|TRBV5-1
TGCGCCAGCAGCTTGGGGCGGGCAACAGATACGCAGTATTTT
CASSLGRATDTQYF
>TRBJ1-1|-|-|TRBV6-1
TGTGCCAGCAGCAGGGAGAGCACTGAAGCTTTCTTT
CASSRESTEAFF
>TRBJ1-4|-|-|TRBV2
TGTGCCAGCAGACGACAGGTCACTAATGAAAAACTGTTTTTT
CASRRQVTNEKLFF
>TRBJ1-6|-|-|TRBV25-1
TGTGCCAGCAGTGATGGGGGCAAGTATAATTCACCCCTCCACTTT
CASSDGGKYNSPLHF
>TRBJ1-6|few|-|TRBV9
TGTGCCAGCTCGGGGCCAGGGAATTCACCCCTCCACTTT
CASSGPGNSPLHF
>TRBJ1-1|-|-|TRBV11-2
TGTGCCAGCAGCTTGAGGGGTTTGGGCACTGAAGCTTTCTTT
CASSLRGLGTEAFF
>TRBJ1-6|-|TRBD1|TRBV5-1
TGCGCCAGCAGCCAAACAGGGGATCCCTATAATTCACCCCTCCACTTT
CASSQTGDPYNSPLHF
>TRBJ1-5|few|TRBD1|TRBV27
TGTGCCAGCAGTTTATTAGGGGACAGAGGGGGGAATCAGCCCCAGCATTTT
CASSLLGDRGGNQPQHF
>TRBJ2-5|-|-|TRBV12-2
TGTGCCAGCAGCAAGGGCCGGGGGGGAGAGCAGTACTTC
CASSKGRGGEQYF
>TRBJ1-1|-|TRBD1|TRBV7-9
TGTGCCAGCAGCGAGGGACAGTCTGGTACTGAAGCTTTCTTT
CASSEGQSGTEAFF
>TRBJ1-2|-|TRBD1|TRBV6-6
TGTGCCAGCAGCCAAGGGGGCGGGGGAAGCTATGGCTACACCTTC
CASSQGGGGSYGYTF
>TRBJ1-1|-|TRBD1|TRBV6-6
TGTGCCAGCAGGCCATCCCAGGGGGGAGGCACTGAAGCTTTCTTT
CASRPSQGGGTEAFF
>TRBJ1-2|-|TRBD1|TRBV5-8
TGTGCCAGCAGCAACCGGGACAGGGGCAACTATGGCTACACCTTC
CASSNRDRGNYGYTF
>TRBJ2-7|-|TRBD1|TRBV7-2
TGTGCCAGCAGCCACAGGGGGGAGAGATACGAGCAGTACTTC
CASSHRGERYEQYF
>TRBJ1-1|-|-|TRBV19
TGTGCCAGTAGTATAGGCGGGAACACTGAAGCTTTCTTT
CASSIGGNTEAFF
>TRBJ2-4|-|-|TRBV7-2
TGTGCCAGCAGCACGGGACGAGGGAACATTCAGTACTTC
CASSTGRGNIQYF
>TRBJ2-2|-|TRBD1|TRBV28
TGTGCCACCCGGACAGGGAACACCGGGGAGCTGTTTTTT
CATRTGNTGELFF
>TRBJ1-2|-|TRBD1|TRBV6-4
TGTGCCAGCAGCCCCCAGGGGGGTAATGGCTACACCTTC
CASSPQGGNGYTF
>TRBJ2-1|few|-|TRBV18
TGTGCCAGCTCACCGGATGAGGGATCCAATGAGCAGTTCTTC
CASSPDEGSNEQFF
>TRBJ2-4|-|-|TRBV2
TGTGCCAGCAGTGAAGAGTCGGCGGCCAAAAACATTCAGTACTTC
CASSEESAAKNIQYF
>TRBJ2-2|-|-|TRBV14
TGTGCCAGCAGCCAGACTACCACCGGGGAGCTGTTTTTT
CASSQTTTGELFF
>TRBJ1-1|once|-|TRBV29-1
TGCAGCGTTGAAGAGGGAGCAGCTTTCTTT
CSVEEGAAFF
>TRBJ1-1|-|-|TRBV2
TGTGCCAGCAGTGAATTGGGATACTTGCAGGCCTCCTGGACTGAAGCTTTCTTT
CASSELGYLQASWTEAFF
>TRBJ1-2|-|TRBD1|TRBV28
TGTGCCAGCAGTTCCACAGGGGGCTATGGCTACACCTTC
CASSSTGGYGYTF
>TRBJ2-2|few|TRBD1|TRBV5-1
TGCGCCAGCAGCTTGGGCTCGGGACAGGGCGCCGGGGAGCTGTTTTTT
CASSLGSGQGAGELFF
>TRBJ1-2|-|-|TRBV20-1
TGCAGTGCTTCCGACAACTATGGCTACACCTTC
CSASDNYGYTF
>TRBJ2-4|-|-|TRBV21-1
TGTGCCAGCAGCAAAGAGCAGGGCAGGGGGACTCTTATAGCCAAAAACATTCAGTACTTC
CASSKEQGRGTLIAKNIQYF
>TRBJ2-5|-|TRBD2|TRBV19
TGTGCCAGTAGTACAAACGGGAGGGGATGGGAGACCCAGTACTTC
CASSTNGRGWETQYF
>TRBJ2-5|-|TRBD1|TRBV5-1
TGCGCCAGCAGCTTGGAGGGGGCGTACCAAGAGACCCAGTACTTC
CASSLEGAYQETQYF
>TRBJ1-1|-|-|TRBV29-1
TGCGCTGCAGGTTTGAACACTGAAGCTTTCTTT
CAAGLNTEAFF
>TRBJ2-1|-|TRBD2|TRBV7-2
TGTGCCAGCAGCCAACTAGCGGGGTCCTACAATGAGCAGTTCTTC
CASSQLAGSYNEQFF
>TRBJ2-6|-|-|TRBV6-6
TGTGCCTCACAGGGTTCCGGGGCCAACGTCCTGACTTTC
CASQGSGANVLTF
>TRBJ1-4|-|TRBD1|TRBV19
TGTGCCAGTAGTACCCGGGACAGGGGGCCCGAAAAACTGTTTTTT
CASSTRDRGPEKLFF
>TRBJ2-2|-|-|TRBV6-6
TGTGCCAGCAGTTTCTCGGGGGAGCTGTTTTTT
CASSFSGELFF
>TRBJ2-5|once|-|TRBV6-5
TGTGCCAGCAGGATGGGGTACGAGGAGACCCAGTACTTC
CASRMGYEETQYF
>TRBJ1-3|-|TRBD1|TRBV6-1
TGTGCCAGCGAGAGGGGGCCCTCTGGAAACACCATATATTTT
CASERGPSGNTIYF
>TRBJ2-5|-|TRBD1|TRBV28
TGTGCCAGCAGTTCCCGGACAGGGCAAGAGACCCAGTACTTC
CASSSRTGQETQYF
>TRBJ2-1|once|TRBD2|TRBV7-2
TGTGCCAGCAGCTTAGCGGGGACTAGCGGGGGGAGGACCTACAATGAGCAGTTCTTC
CASSLAGTSGGRTYNEQFF
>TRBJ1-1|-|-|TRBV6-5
TGTGCCAGCAGGGACCGGGACCGAGGAGACGAAGCTTTCTTT
CASRDRDRGDEAFF
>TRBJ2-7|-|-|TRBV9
TGTGCCAGCAGCGTAGAATCGGGGGTGACCTACGAGCAGTACTTC
CASSVESGVTYEQYF
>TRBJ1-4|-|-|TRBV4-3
TGCGCCAGCAGCCAAGAAGGCGGGTATGGAGAACTGTTTTTT
CASSQEGGYGELFF
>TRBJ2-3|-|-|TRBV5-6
TGTGCCAGCAGCTTGACAGATACGCAGTATTTT
CASSLTDTQYF